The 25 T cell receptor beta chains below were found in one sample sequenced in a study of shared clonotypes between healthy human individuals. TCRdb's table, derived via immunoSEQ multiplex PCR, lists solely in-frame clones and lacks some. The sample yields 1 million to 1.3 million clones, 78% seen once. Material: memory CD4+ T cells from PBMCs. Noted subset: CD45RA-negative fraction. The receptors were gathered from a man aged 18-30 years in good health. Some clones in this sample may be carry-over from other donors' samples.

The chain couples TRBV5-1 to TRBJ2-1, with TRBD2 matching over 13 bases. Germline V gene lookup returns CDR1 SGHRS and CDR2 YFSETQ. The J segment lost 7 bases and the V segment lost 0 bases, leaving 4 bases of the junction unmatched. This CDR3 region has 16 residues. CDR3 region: CASSLGTSGSTNEQFF. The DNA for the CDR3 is TGCGCCAGCAGCTTGGGGACTAGCGGGAGTACGAATGAGCAGTTCTTC.

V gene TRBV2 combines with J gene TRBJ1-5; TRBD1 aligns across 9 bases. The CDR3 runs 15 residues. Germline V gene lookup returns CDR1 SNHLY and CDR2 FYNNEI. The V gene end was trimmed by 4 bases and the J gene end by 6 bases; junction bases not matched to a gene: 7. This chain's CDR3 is CASSAQTGGTQPQHF. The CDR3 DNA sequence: TGTGCCAGCAGTGCCCAGACAGGGGGGACTCAGCCCCAGCATTTT.

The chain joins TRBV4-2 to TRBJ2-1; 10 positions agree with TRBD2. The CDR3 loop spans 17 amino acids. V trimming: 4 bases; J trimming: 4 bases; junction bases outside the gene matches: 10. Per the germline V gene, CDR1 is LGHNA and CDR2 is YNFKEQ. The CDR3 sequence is CASSRLRKTSGYNEQFF. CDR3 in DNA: TGTGCCAGCAGCCGCCTACGAAAGACTAGCGGGTACAATGAGCAGTTCTTC.

CDR3 DNA sequence: TGTGCCAGCAGCTTTCACTGGGAGCAGTACTTC. It codes for CASSFHWEQYF. The V and J genes are TRBV11-2 and TRBJ2-7; no clear D. V shed 3 bases and J shed 7 bases, with 7 bases lying between them. Germline values: CDR1 SGHAT, CDR2 FQNNGV. This CDR3 spans 11 amino acids.

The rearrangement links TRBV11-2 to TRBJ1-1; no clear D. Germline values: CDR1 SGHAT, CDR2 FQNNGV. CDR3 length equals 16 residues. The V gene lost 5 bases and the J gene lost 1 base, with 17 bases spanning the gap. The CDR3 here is CASSIRPRLSNTEAFF. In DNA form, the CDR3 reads TGTGCCAGCAGCATTAGACCGCGGTTGTCGAACACTGAAGCTTTCTTT.

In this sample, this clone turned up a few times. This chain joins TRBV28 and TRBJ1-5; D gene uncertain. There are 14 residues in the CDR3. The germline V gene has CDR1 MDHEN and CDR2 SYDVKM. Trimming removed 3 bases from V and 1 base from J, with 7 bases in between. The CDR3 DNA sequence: TGTGCCAGCAGTTTTCTGAGCAGCAATCAGCCCCAGCATTTT. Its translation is CASSFLSSNQPQHF. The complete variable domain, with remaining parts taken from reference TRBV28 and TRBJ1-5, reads DVKVTQSSRYLVKRTGEKVFLECVQDMDHENMFWYRQDPGLGLRLIYFSYDVKMKEKGDIPEGYSVSREKKERFSLILESASTNQTSMYLCASSFLSSNQPQHFGDGTRLSIL.

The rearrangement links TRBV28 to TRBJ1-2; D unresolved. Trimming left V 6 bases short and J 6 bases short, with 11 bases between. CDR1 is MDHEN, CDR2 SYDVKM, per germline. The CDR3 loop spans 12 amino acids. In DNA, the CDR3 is TGTGCCAGCAGCCCCATTCTCGATGGCTACACCTTC. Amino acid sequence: CASSPILDGYTF.

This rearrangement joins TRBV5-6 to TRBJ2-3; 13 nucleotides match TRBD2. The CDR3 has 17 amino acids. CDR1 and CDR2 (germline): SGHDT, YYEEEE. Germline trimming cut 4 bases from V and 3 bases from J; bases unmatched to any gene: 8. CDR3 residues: CASSHGLAGVGTDTQYF. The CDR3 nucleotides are TGTGCCAGCAGCCATGGACTAGCGGGAGTAGGAACAGATACGCAGTATTTT.

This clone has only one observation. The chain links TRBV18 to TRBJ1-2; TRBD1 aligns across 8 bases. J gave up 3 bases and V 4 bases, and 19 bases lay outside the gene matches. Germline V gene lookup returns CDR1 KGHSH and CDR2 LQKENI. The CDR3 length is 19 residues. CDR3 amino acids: CASSLHGQGIEGLHYGYTF. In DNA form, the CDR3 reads TGTGCCAGCTCACTCCATGGACAGGGCATAGAGGGCTTACACTATGGCTACACCTTC.

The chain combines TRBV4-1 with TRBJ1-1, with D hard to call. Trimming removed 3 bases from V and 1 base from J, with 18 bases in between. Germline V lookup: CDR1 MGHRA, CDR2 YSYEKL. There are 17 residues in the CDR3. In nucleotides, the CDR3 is TGCGCCAGCAGCCAGCCATGGAATCTTGGGCGGAACACTGAAGCTTTCTTT. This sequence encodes CASSQPWNLGRNTEAFF.

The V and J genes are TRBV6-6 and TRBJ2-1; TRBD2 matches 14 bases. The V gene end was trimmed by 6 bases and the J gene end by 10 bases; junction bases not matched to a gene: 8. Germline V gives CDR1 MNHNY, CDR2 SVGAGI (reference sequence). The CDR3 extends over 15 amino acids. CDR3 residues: CASRTGTSGSGEQFF. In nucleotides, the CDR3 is TGTGCCAGCAGAACCGGGACTAGCGGGAGCGGGGAGCAGTTCTTC.

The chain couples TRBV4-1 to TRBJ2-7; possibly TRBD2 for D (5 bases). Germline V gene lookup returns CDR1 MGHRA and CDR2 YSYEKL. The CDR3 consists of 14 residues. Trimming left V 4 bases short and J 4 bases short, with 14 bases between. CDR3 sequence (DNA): TGCGCCAGCAGCCGCCGGGATCTTGAGTACGAGCAGTACTTC. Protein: CASSRRDLEYEQYF.

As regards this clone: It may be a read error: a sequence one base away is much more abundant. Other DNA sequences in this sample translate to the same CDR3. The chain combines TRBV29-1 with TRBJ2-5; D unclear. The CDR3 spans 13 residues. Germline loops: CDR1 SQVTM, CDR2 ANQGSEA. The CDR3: CSVSTTYQETQYF. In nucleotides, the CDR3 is TGCAGCGTTTCAACCACCTACCAAGAGACTCAGTACTTC. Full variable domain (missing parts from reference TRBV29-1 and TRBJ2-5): SAVISQKPSRDICQRGTSLTIQCQVDSQVTMMFWYRQQPGQSLTLIATANQGSEATYESGFVIDKFPISRPNLTFSTLTVSNMSPEDSSIYLCSVSTTYQETQYFGPGTRLLVL.

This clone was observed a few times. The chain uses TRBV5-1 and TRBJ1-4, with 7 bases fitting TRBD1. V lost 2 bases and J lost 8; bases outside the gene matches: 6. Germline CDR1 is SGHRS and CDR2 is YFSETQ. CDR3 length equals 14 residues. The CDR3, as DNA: TGCGCCAGCAGCTTTCAACAGGGGACCGAAAAACTGTTTTTT. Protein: CASSFQQGTEKLFF.

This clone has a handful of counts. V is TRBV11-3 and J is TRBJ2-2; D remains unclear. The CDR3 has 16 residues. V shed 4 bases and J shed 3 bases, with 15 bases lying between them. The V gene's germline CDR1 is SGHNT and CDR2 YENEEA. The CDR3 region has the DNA TGTGCCAGCAGCTCAAGCCCCAGCGCGGACACCGGGGAGCTGTTTTTT. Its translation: CASSSSPSADTGELFF. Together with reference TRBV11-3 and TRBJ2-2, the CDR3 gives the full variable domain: EAGVVQSPRYKIIEKKQPVAFWCNPISGHNTLYWYLQNLGQGPELLIRYENEEAVDDSQLPKDRFSAERLKGVDSTLKIQPAELGDSAVYLCASSSSPSADTGELFFGEGSRLTVL.

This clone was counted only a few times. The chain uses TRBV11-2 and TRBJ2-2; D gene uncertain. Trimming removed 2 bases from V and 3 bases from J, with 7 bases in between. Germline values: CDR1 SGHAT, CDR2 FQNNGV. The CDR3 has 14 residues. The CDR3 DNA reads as TGTGCCAGCAGCTTAATGGGTTACACCGGGGAGCTGTTTTTT. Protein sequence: CASSLMGYTGELFF.

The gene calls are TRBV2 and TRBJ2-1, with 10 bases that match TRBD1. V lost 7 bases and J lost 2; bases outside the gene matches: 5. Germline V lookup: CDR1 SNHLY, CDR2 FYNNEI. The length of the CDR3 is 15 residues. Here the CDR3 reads CASIFGQGAYNEQFF. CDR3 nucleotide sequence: TGTGCCAGCATTTTTGGACAGGGGGCCTACAATGAGCAGTTCTTC.

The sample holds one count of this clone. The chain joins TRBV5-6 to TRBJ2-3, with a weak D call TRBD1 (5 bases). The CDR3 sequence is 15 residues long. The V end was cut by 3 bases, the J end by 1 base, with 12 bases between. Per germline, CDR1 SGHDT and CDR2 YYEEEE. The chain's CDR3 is CASSSNGRGTDTQYF. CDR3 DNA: TGTGCCAGCAGCTCGAACGGCAGGGGCACAGATACGCAGTATTTT.

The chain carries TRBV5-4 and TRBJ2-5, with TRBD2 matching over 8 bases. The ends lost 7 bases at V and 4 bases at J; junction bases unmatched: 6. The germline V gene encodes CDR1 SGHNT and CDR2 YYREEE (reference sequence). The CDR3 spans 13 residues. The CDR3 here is CASCRREGETQYF. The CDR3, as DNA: TGTGCCAGCTGTCGCCGGGAGGGAGAGACCCAGTACTTC. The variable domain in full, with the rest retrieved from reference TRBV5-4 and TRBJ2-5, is ETGVTQSPTHLIKTRGQQVTLRCSSQSGHNTVSWYQQALGQGPQFIFQYYREEENGRGNFPPRFSGLQFPNYSSELNVNALELDDSALYLCASCRREGETQYFGPGTRLLVL.

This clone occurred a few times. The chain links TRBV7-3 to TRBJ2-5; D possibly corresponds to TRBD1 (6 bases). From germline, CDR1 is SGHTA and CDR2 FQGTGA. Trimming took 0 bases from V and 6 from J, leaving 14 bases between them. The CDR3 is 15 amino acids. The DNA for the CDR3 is TGTGCCAGCAGCTTAACGGCCAGAGGGGGAAAGACCCAGTACTTC. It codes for CASSLTARGGKTQYF.

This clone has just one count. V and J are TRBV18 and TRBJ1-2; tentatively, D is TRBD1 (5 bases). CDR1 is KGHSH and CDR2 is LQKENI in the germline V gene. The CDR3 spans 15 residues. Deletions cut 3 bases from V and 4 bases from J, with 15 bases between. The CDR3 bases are TGTGCCAGCTCACCCCAAACCGGGGCTACCTATGGCTACACCTTC. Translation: CASSPQTGATYGYTF.

This chain's CDR3 is CASSQGWGNDEQFF. CDR3 DNA sequence: TGCGCCAGCAGCCAAGGATGGGGGAATGATGAGCAGTTCTTC. This chain uses TRBV4-3 with TRBJ2-1; either TRBD1 or TRBD2 may supply D (5 bases each). Per germline, CDR1 LGHNA and CDR2 YSLEER. V lost 1 base to trimming and J lost 8 bases, with 12 bases between them. The CDR3 covers 14 residues.

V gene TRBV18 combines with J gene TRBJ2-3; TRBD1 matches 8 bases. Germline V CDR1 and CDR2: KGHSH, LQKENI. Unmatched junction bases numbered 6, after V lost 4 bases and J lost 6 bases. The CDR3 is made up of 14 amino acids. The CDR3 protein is CASSQTGERDTQYF. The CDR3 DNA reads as TGTGCCAGCTCACAGACAGGGGAAAGGGATACGCAGTATTTT.

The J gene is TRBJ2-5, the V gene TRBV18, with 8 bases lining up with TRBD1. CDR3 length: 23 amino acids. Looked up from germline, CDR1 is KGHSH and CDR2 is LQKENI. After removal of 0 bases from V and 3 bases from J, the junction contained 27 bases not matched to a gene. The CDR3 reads CASSPPQGAKDWWESRDKETQYF. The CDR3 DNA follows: TGTGCCAGCTCACCACCTCAGGGGGCGAAGGATTGGTGGGAGTCGCGAGACAAAGAGACCCAGTACTTC.

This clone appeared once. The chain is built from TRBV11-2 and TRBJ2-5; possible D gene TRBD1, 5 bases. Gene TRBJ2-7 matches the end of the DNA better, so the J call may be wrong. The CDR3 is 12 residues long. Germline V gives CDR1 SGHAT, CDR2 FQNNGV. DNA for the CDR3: TGTGCCAGCAGCCCCAAGGGGTACGAGCAGTACTTC. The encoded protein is CASSPKGYEQYF.